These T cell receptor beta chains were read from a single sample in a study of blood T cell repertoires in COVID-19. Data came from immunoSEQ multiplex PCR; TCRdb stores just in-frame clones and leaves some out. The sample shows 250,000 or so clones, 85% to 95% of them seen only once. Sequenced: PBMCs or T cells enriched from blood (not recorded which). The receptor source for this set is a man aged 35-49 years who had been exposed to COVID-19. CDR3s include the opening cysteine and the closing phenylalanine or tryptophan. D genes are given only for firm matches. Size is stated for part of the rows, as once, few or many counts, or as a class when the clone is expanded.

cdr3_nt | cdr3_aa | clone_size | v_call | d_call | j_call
TGTGCCAGCAGCCAAGGGCAGAACACCGGGGAGCTGTTTTTT | CASSQGQNTGELFF | . | TRBV3-1/TRBV3-2 | . | TRBJ2-2
TGTGCCAGCAGTCAGGGATATAGCAATCAGCCCCAGCATTTT | CASSQGYSNQPQHF | few | TRBV6-2/TRBV6-3 | . | TRBJ1-5
TGTGCCACCAGTGATTTGGCGGCGAACACCGGGGAGCTGTTTTTT | CATSDLAANTGELFF | . | TRBV24-1 | . | TRBJ2-2
TGCGCCAGCAGCGCTGAAGGGGAAGTAACCTACAATGAGCAGTTCTTC | CASSAEGEVTYNEQFF | . | TRBV5-1 | . | TRBJ2-1
TGTGCCAGCAGCCCCGGACAGAGCTCTGGAAACACCATATATTTT | CASSPGQSSGNTIYF | once | TRBV11-2 | . | TRBJ1-3
TGTGCCAGCAGCATTAGCGGGAGGGCCCGCGACATTCAGTACTTC | CASSISGRARDIQYF | . | TRBV7-9 | TRBD2 | TRBJ2-4
TGTGCCAGCAGTTACAGGGGGCTGGCGTCAGATACGCAGTATTTT | CASSYRGLASDTQYF | . | TRBV6-5 | TRBD1 | TRBJ2-3
TGCAGCGTTAGCCGAAATGGAGCTTTCTTT | CSVSRNGAFF | . | TRBV29-1 | . | TRBJ1-1
TGTGCCAGCAGCGATCGGGACAGGGTCTACGAGCAGTACTTC | CASSDRDRVYEQYF | once | TRBV5-4 | TRBD1 | TRBJ2-7
TGCGCCAGCAGTCATATCGGGCAGGGCGCTAACTATGGCTACACCTTC | CASSHIGQGANYGYTF | . | TRBV23-1 | . | TRBJ1-2